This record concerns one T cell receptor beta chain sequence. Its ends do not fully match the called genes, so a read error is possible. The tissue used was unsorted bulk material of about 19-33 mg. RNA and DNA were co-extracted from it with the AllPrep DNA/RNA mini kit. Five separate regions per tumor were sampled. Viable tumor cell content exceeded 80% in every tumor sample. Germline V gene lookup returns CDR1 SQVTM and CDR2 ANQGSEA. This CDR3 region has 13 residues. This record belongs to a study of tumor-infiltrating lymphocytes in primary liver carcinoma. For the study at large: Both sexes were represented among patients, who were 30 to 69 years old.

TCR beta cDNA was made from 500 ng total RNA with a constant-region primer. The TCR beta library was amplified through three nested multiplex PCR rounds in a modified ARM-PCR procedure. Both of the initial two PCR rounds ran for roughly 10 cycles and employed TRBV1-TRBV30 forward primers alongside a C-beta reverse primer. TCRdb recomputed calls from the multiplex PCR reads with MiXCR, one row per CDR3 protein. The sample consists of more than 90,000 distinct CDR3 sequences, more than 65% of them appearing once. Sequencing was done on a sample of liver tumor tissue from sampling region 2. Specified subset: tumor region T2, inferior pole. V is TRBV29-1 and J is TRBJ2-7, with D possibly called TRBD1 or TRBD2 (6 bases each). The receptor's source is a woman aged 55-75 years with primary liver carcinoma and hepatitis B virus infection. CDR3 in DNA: TGCAACGTTGGGGGGCTACCGGGAGCCGAGCAGTACTTC. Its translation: CNVGGLPGAEQYF.